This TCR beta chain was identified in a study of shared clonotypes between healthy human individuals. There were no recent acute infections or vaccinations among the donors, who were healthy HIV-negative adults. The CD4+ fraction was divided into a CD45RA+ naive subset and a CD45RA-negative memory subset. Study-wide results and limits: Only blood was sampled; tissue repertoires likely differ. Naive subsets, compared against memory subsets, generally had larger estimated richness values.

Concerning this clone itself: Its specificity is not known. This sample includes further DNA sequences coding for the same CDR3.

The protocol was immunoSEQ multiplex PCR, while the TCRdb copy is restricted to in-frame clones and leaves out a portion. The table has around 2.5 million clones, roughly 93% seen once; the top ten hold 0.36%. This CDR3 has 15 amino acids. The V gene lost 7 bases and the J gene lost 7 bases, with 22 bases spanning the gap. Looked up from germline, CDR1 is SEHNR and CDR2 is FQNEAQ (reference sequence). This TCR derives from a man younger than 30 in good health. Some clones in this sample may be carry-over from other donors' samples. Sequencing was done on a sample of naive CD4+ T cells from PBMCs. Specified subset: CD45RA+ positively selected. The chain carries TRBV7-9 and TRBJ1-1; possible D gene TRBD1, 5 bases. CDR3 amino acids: CASNLIRGRGGEAFF. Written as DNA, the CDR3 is TGTGCCAGCAACCTGATCCGGGGCCGCGGGGGTGAAGCTTTCTTT.